This entry describes one T cell receptor beta chain. Its antigen is undetermined. The junction departs from the called germline gene at one end, perhaps through a read error. The primer mix had 60 Vbeta and 13 Jbeta primers. Profiling relied on immunoSEQ multiplex PCR, and the TCRdb table lists in-frame clones only, not all of them. Here the sample spans about 92,000 clones, 69% being singletons. The record originates from a study of cytomegalovirus exposure and HLA in healthy donors. Findings and caveats of the study: The authors confirmed in vitro that three CMV-associated chains were specific for CMV antigens.

This CDR3 contains 14 residues. The V gene's germline CDR1 is LGHNA and CDR2 YSLEER. The specimen was PBMCs. The gene calls are TRBV4-3 and TRBJ2-4, with TRBD1 matching 10 bases. The receptor comes from a middle-aged man in good health and CMV-seronegative. The CDR3 DNA is TGCGCCAGCAGCCAAGATTGGGGACAGGGGAAGTTGCACTTC. It encodes CASSQDWGQGKLHF.